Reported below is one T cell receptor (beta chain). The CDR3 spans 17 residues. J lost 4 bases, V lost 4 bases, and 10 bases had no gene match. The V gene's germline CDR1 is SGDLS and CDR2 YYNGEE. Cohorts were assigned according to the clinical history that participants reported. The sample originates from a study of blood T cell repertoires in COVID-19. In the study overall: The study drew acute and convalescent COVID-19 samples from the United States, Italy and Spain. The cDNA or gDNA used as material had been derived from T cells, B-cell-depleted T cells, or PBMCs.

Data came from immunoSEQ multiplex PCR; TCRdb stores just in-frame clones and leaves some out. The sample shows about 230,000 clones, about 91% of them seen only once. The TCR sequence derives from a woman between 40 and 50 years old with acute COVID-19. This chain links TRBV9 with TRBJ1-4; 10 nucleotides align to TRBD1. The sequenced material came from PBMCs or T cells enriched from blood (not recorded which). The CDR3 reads CASSPMGQGIFNEKLFF. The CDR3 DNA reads TGTGCCAGCAGCCCCATGGGACAGGGGATATTTAATGAAAAACTGTTTTTT.